Listed below are T cell receptor beta chains from one sample, sequenced in a study of neoadjuvant anti-PD-1 for oral cavity cancer. The protocol was immunoSEQ multiplex PCR, while the TCRdb copy is restricted to in-frame clones and leaves out a portion. The sample consists of about 42,000 clones, roughly 77% of them appearing once. This specimen was PBMCs, taken after nivolumab (anti-PD-1) treatment. These TCRs come from a person aged 35 to 85 with oral cavity squamous cell carcinoma. The CDR3 runs from the conserved cysteine through the conserved F or W. A D gene is named only where the DNA matches it firmly. The size of a clone is reported for some rows only, either as once, few or many, or as a class for expanded clones.

CASSKGLGSTDTQYF | TGTGCCAGCAGCAAGGGACTAGGGAGCACAGATACGCAGTATTTT | TRBJ2-3 | NA | TRBV6-1 | TRBD2
CASSQVQGSTTLTDTQYF | TGTGCCAGCAGCCAAGTACAAGGTTCCACTACCCTCACAGATACGCAGTATTTT | TRBJ2-3 | NA | TRBV14 | NA
CASSQTSVSTDTQYF | TGTGCCAGCAGCCAGACTAGCGTCAGCACAGATACGCAGTATTTT | TRBJ2-3 | NA | TRBV4-2 | TRBD2
CASGPTPGKGELFF | TGTGCTAGTGGCCCCACACCAGGGAAAGGGGAGCTGTTTTTT | TRBJ2-2 | NA | TRBV12-5 | NA
CASSLRGSYGYTF | TGTGCCAGCAGCTTACGGGGGAGCTATGGCTACACCTTC | TRBJ1-2 | NA | TRBV11-2 | NA
CASSPQNSPLGTGELFF | TGTGCCAGCAGCCCCCAGAACAGCCCGCTAGGCACCGGGGAGCTGTTTTTT | TRBJ2-2 | NA | TRBV7-9 | NA
CAWSVTGWGYTF | TGTGCCTGGAGTGTAACGGGCTGGGGCTACACCTTC | TRBJ1-2 | NA | TRBV30 | NA
CASSPRDRGIGGNQPQHF | TGTGCCAGCAGCCCCCGGGACAGGGGGATTGGGGGCAATCAGCCCCAGCATTTT | TRBJ1-5 | NA | TRBV7-8 | TRBD1
CASSLTRTGAAYEQYF | TGTGCCAGCAGCCTAACAAGGACAGGGGCCGCTTACGAGCAGTACTTC | TRBJ2-7 | NA | TRBV7-2 | TRBD1
CASSRQGFSGNTIYF | TGTGCCAGCAGCCGACAGGGGTTCTCTGGAAACACCATATATTTT | TRBJ1-3 | few | TRBV7-9 | TRBD1
CASSRGGIANTGELFF | TGCGCCAGCAGCCGTGGCGGGATTGCGAACACCGGGGAGCTGTTTTTT | TRBJ2-2 | few | TRBV5-1 | NA
CASSQEGRGHGELFF | TGTGCCAGCAGCCAAGAAGGGCGGGGGCACGGGGAGCTGTTTTTT | TRBJ2-2 | NA | TRBV4-2 | NA
CSVGTNTEAFF | TGCAGCGTTGGGACGAACACTGAAGCTTTCTTT | TRBJ1-1 | NA | TRBV29-1 | NA
CASSSLNQDTQYF | TGTGCCAGCAGCTCCCTGAACCAGGATACGCAGTATTTT | TRBJ2-3 | NA | TRBV7-3 | NA
CASSLGGLEQYF | TGTGCCAGCAGCTTGGGGGGGTTGGAGCAGTACTTC | TRBJ2-7 | NA | TRBV5-4 | NA
CASSPPGVSYGYTF | TGTGCCAGCAGCCCACCCGGGGTATCATATGGCTACACCTTC | TRBJ1-2 | NA | TRBV28 | NA
CASSGQSSNQPQHF | TGTGCCAGCAGTGGACAGAGTAGCAATCAGCCCCAGCATTTT | TRBJ1-5 | NA | TRBV6-1 | NA
CSVLPETNYEQYF | TGCAGCGTTCTTCCAGAGACGAACTACGAGCAGTACTTC | TRBJ2-7 | NA | TRBV29-1 | NA
CASSTLAGGGETQYF | TGTGCCAGTAGTACTCTAGCGGGAGGGGGGGAGACCCAGTACTTC | TRBJ2-5 | NA | TRBV19 | TRBD2